Below, 21 T cell receptor beta chains from the same sample are listed, as sequenced in a study of blood T cell repertoires in COVID-19 (TCRdb year 2020). The method behind the library was the immunoSEQ multiplex PCR assay. The clones in this table, taken by TCRdb from immuneACCESS, are in-frame only. Not every clone is retained; where verified, under half of the shortfall comes from an unresolved V gene, and the cause of the rest is unknown. This sample holds a few hundred thousand clones; 65% to 90% were observed only once. The biggest ten clones account for roughly 5% of the sample. The sequenced sample was peripheral blood. The source is a human donor in a cohort sampled during active COVID-19.

The CDR3 loop reads CASSFRTSGTGEQYF. The DNA of the CDR3 is TGTGCCAGCAGCTTTAGAACTAGCGGGACTGGCGAGCAGTACTTC. The chain joins TRBV13 to TRBJ2-7; 10 bases match TRBD2. Losses at the gene ends were 3 bases for V and 6 bases for J; bases not matched to a gene: 8. This CDR3 contains 15 residues. Germline-derived CDR1 and CDR2 are PRHDT and FYEKMQ (reference sequence).

The chain combines TRBV7-8 with TRBJ2-3, with 12 bases matching TRBD2. This CDR3 spans 15 amino acids. Germline V gene sequence: CDR1 SGHVS, CDR2 FQNEAQ. Germline trimming cut 6 bases from V and 0 bases from J; bases unmatched to any gene: 1. CDR3 DNA: TGTGCCAGCAGGGGGACTAGCGGGAGCACAGATACGCAGTATTTT. Its translation: CASRGTSGSTDTQYF.

The chain has TRBV11-3 and TRBJ2-7, with D maybe TRBD1 (5 bases). The V gene's germline CDR1 is SGHNT and CDR2 YENEEA. V lost 4 bases, J lost 7 bases, and 14 bases lay in between. The length of the CDR3 is 13 residues. The CDR3 here is CASSSYIDSEQYF. In nucleotides, the CDR3 is TGTGCCAGCAGCTCTTACATTGACAGTGAGCAGTACTTC.

The chain joins TRBV14 to TRBJ1-1, with 9 bases identical to TRBD1. The V gene's germline CDR1 is SGHDN and CDR2 FVKESK. Losses at the gene ends were 5 bases for V and 3 bases for J; bases not matched to a gene: 4. The CDR3 spans 14 residues. DNA for the CDR3: TGTGCCAGCAGCTACAGGGGGCAGTACACTGAAGCTTTCTTT. Residues: CASSYRGQYTEAFF.

The rearrangement uses TRBV19 and TRBJ2-5; 7 bases agree with TRBD1. This CDR3 is built from 13 residues. Per the germline V gene, CDR1 is LNHDA and CDR2 is SQIVND (reference sequence). The junction had 5 bases not matched to a gene; V was cut back by 6 bases and J by 4 bases. The CDR3 nucleotides read TGTGCCAGTAGCAGGGGGATTCGAGAGACCCAGTACTTC. This encodes CASSRGIRETQYF.

In nucleotides, the CDR3 is TGTGCCACGGCAGGCGCCAACTATGGCTACACCTTC. It yields the protein CATAGANYGYTF. V and J are TRBV19 and TRBJ1-2; no clear D gene. V was clipped by 10 bases and J by 2 bases, with 11 bases between them. Germline V gene lookup returns CDR1 LNHDA and CDR2 SQIVND (reference sequence). The CDR3 is made up of 12 amino acids.

In nucleotides, the CDR3 is TGTGCCTGGAGTGTAATGGACAGGGGAGGGTCACCCCTCCACTTT. Its protein product is CAWSVMDRGGSPLHF. The rearrangement joins TRBV30 to TRBJ1-6, with 9 bases matching TRBD1. The CDR3 length is 15 residues. V lost 0 bases to trimming and J lost 10 bases; unmatched junction nucleotides: 7. The germline V gene encodes CDR1 GTSNPN and CDR2 SVGIG (reference sequence).

V usage is TRBV7-2 and J usage is TRBJ1-1, with TRBD1 matching 7 bases. Germline assignment: CDR1 SGHTA and CDR2 FQGNSA. Trimming at V came to 2 bases and at J to 1 base, leaving 7 bases not matched to a gene. The CDR3 is 16 amino acids. CDR3 bases: TGTGCCAGCAGCTTAAGTGGTTACAGGGGGAACACTGAAGCTTTCTTT. Translating gives CASSLSGYRGNTEAFF.

The genes are TRBV18 and TRBJ2-7; weak D call: TRBD2 (6 bases). CDR1 KGHSH and CDR2 LQKENI come from the germline V gene. V lost 2 bases, J lost 2 bases, and 10 bases lay in between. The CDR3 is 14 amino acids. The CDR3 region is CASSPKPGAYEQYF. The CDR3 bases are TGTGCCAGCTCACCAAAGCCGGGAGCCTACGAGCAGTACTTC. The complete variable domain, with remaining parts taken from reference TRBV18 and TRBJ2-7, reads NAGVMQNPRHLVRRRGQEARLRCSPMKGHSHVYWYRQLPEEGLKFMVYLQKENIIDESGMPKERFSAEFPKEGPSILRIQQVVRGDSAAYFCASSPKPGAYEQYFGPGTRLTVT.

CDR3 amino acids: CASSITGVRGNQPQHF. The CDR3 DNA reads as TGTGCCAGTAGTATAACAGGGGTGAGGGGCAATCAGCCCCAGCATTTT. V usage is TRBV19 and J usage is TRBJ1-5; 7 bases agree with TRBD1. CDR3 size: 16 residues. Germline values: CDR1 LNHDA, CDR2 SQIVND (reference sequence). Trimming removed 2 bases from V and 2 bases from J; junction bases left unmatched: 6.

Only a few counts were recorded for this clone. The chain carries TRBV27 and TRBJ2-3, with D perhaps matching TRBD2 (5 bases). Trimming removed 7 bases at V and 5 bases at J, with 10 bases between. The CDR3 runs to 12 residues. Germline assignment: CDR1 MNHEY and CDR2 SMNVEV (reference sequence). CDR3 protein: CASTDRGDTQYF. Here the CDR3 DNA reads TGTGCCAGCACCGACCGGGGAGATACGCAGTATTTT.

CDR3 bases: TGTGCCATCTCGGGACTAGCGTTGGGGACGCAGTATTTT. This sequence encodes CAISGLALGTQYF. J is TRBJ2-3 and V is TRBV2; 10 nucleotides align to TRBD2. Germline trimming cut 10 bases from V and 9 bases from J; bases unmatched to any gene: 10. The CDR3 has 13 residues. Germline V CDR1 and CDR2: SNHLY, FYNNEI.

The V gene is TRBV5-8, the J gene TRBJ2-1; unclear D gene. V was clipped by 2 bases and J by 5 bases, with 8 bases between them. Germline V gene sequence: CDR1 SGHTS, CDR2 YDEGEE. The length of the CDR3 is 13 residues. For the CDR3, the DNA is TGTGCCAGCAGCTTCGAGCTTAACAATGAGCAGTTCTTC. This sequence encodes CASSFELNNEQFF.

CDR3 residues: CASSGQAFAYEQYF. CDR3 nucleotides: TGTGCCAGCAGCGGACAGGCCTTTGCCTACGAGCAGTACTTC. The chain couples TRBV5-6 to TRBJ2-7; the match to TRBD1 covers 7 bases. From germline, CDR1 is SGHDT and CDR2 YYEEEE. The CDR3 spans 14 residues. Trimming took 4 bases from V and 2 from J; bases not matched to a gene: 6.

The V gene is TRBV28, the J gene TRBJ2-7; 8 bases are a match to TRBD2. Trimming removed 3 bases from V and 7 bases from J; junction bases left unmatched: 8. Germline CDR1 is MDHEN and CDR2 is SYDVKM. CDR3 length: 14 amino acids. CDR3 in amino acids: CASSFTSGSLEQYF. CDR3 in DNA: TGTGCCAGCAGTTTTACCAGCGGGAGTCTTGAGCAGTACTTC.

This clone was detected many times. The genes are TRBV27 and TRBJ2-5; D possibly corresponds to TRBD1 (6 bases). Germline V CDR1 and CDR2: MNHEY, SMNVEV (reference sequence). The CDR3 length is 14 residues. The V end was cut by 5 bases, the J end by 1 base, with 11 bases between. The DNA of the CDR3 is TGTGCCAGCAGTGAAAGGGGGATCCAAGAGACCCAGTACTTC. It is translated as CASSERGIQETQYF.

The J gene is TRBJ1-1, the V gene TRBV7-9, with D uncertain. The CDR3 covers 13 residues. CDR1 SEHNR and CDR2 FQNEAQ come from the germline V gene (reference sequence). V shed 1 base and J shed 7 bases, with 10 bases lying between them. The CDR3 sequence is CASSLVWGGEAFF. The CDR3 region has the DNA TGTGCCAGCAGCTTAGTGTGGGGAGGTGAAGCTTTCTTT.

CDR3 in amino acids: CASSLGDRDLGGYTF. In DNA form, the CDR3 reads TGCGCCAGCAGCTTGGGGGACAGGGATTTAGGTGGCTACACCTTC. The V gene is TRBV5-1, the J gene TRBJ1-2; 9 bases fit TRBD1. V lost 0 bases, J lost 7 bases, and 7 bases stayed unmatched. The CDR3 is 15 residues long. Germline CDR1 and CDR2: SGHRS and YFSETQ.

This clone has at least ten counts. The chain couples TRBV28 to TRBJ2-7; 8 nucleotides align to TRBD1. Germline CDR1 is MDHEN and CDR2 is SYDVKM. The length of the CDR3 is 14 residues. V lost 0 bases, J lost 2 bases, and 0 bases stayed unmatched. CDR3 amino acids: CASSLWGQAYEQYF. The CDR3 DNA sequence: TGTGCCAGCAGTTTATGGGGACAGGCCTACGAGCAGTACTTC.

This clone occurred a few times. The gene calls are TRBV7-3 and TRBJ2-3; 10 positions match TRBD1. This CDR3 is built from 16 residues. J was trimmed by 6 bases and V by 1 base; bases with no gene match: 7. The V gene's germline CDR1 is SGHTA and CDR2 FQGTGA. The CDR3 protein is CASSLIGTGARDTQYF. The DNA of the CDR3 is TGTGCCAGCAGCTTAATTGGGACAGGGGCACGGGATACGCAGTATTTT. Full variable domain (outside the CDR3, taken from reference TRBV7-3 and TRBJ2-3): GAGVSQTPSNKVTEKGKYVELRCDPISGHTALYWYRQSLGQGPEFLIYFQGTGAADDSGLPNDRFFAVRPEGSVSTLKIQRTERGDSAVYLCASSLIGTGARDTQYFGPGTRLTVL.

This chain links TRBV6-2 or TRBV6-3 with TRBJ1-3; no clear D gene. This CDR3 spans 15 amino acids. The V gene's germline CDR1 is MNHEY and CDR2 SVGEGT. Trimming cost V 4 bases and J 0 bases, with 10 bases left between them. This CDR3 is CASSLRRSSGNTIYF. The CDR3 nucleotides read TGTGCCAGCAGTTTACGGCGGTCCTCTGGAAACACCATATATTTT.